This T cell receptor (beta chain) is from a study of human CD8 memory T cell subsets. CDR3 length equals 12 residues. Germline CDR1 and CDR2: LNHNV and YYDKDF (reference sequence). Study-level results: What was sequenced in this study was only the T cell receptor beta chains.

Generation of TCR beta libraries used UMI-labeled 5' RACE. TCRdb reanalyzed the 5' RACE reads and collapses them to one entry per CDR3 protein, without DNA. This repertoire includes about 5,400 distinct CDR3 sequences. In regard to this clonotype: Its antigen is unidentified.

Duplicate vials of some 140,000 sorted CD8+ T cells per subset supplied the RNA. This chain connects TRBV15 to TRBJ2-7; TCRdb's D call of TRBD2 is untestable without DNA. The receptor's source is a human donor in good health. Sequencing was carried out using CD8+ effector memory T cells (TEM) sorted from PBMCs. Subset meaning: effector memory CD8 T cells, CCR7- CD45RO+ CD95+. CDR3 region: CATGGLDYEQYF.